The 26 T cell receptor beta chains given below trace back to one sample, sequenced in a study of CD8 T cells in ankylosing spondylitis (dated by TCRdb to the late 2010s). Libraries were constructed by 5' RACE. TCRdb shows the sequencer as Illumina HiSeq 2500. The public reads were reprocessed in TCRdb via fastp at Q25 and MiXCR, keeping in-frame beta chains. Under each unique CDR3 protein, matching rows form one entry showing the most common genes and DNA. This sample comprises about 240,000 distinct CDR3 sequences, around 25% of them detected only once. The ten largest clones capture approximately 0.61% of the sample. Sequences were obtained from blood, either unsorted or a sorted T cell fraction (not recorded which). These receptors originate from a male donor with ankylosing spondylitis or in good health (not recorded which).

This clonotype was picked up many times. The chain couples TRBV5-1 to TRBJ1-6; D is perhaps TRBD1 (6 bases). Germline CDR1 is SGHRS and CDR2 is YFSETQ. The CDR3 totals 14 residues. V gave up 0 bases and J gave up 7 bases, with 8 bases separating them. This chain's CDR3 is CASSLVTGNSPLHF. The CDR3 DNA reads TGCGCCAGCAGCTTGGTTACAGGGAATTCACCCCTCCACTTT.

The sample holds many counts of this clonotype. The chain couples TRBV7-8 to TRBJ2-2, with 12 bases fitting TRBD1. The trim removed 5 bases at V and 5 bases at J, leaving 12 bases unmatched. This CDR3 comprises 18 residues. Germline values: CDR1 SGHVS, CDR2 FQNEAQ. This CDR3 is CASSHLGAGQGATGELFF. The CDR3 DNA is TGTGCCAGCAGCCATCTGGGGGCGGGACAGGGGGCGACCGGGGAGCTGTTTTTT.

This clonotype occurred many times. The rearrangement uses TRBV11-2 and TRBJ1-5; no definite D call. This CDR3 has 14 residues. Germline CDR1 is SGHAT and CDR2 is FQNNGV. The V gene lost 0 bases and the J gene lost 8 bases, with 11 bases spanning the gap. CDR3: CASSLDGLGEPQHF. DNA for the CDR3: TGTGCCAGCAGCTTAGATGGGCTTGGTGAGCCCCAGCATTTT. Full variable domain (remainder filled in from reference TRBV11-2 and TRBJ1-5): EAGVAQSPRYKIIEKRQSVAFWCNPISGHATLYWYQQILGQGPKLLIQFQNNGVVDDSQLPKDRFSAERLKGVDSTLKIQPAKLEDSAVYLCASSLDGLGEPQHFGDGTRLSIL.

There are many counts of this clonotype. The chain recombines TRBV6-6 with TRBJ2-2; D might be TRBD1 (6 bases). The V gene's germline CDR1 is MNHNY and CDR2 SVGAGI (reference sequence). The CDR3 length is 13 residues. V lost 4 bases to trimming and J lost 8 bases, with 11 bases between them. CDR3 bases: TGTGCCAGCAGTTCAACAGGGATGGGGGAGCTGTTTTTT. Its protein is CASSSTGMGELFF.

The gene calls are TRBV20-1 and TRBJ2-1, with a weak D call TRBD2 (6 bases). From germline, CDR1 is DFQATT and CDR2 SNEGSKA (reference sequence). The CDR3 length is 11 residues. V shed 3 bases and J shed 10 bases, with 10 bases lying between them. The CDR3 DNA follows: TGCAGTGCTAGTCCGGGGGAAGAGCAGTTCTTC. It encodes CSASPGEEQFF.

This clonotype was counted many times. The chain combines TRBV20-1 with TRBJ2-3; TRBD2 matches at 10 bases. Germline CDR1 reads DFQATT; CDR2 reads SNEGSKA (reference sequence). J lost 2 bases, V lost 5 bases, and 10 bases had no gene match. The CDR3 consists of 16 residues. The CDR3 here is CSAYNLAGEVTDTQYF. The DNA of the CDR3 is TGCAGTGCTTATAATCTAGCGGGGGAAGTCACAGATACGCAGTATTTT.

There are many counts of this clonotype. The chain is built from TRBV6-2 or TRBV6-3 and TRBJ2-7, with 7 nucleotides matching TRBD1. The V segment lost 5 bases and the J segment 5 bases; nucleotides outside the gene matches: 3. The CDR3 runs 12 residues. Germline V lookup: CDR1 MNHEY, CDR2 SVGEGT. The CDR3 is CASSRTGDEQYF. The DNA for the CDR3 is TGTGCCAGCAGTCGTACAGGGGACGAGCAGTACTTC.

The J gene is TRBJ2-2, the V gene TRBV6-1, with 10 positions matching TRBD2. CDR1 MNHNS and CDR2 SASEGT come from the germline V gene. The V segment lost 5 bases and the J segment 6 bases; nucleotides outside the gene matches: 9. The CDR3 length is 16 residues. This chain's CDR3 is CASSPRPAGGSGELFF. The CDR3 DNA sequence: TGTGCCAGCAGTCCCCGGCCAGCGGGGGGGTCCGGGGAGCTGTTTTTT.

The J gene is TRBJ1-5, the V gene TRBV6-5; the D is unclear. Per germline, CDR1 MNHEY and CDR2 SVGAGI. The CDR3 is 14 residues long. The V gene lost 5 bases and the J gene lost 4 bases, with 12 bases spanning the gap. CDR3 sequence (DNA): TGTGCCAGCAGTCATACTCACATGAATCAGCCCCAGCATTTT. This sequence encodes CASSHTHMNQPQHF.

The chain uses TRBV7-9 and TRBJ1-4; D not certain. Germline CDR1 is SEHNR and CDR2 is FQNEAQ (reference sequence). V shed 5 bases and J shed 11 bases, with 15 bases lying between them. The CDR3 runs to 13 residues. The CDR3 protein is CASSAPPGSKLFF. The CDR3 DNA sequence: TGTGCCAGCAGCGCGCCCCCTGGGAGTAAACTGTTTTTT.

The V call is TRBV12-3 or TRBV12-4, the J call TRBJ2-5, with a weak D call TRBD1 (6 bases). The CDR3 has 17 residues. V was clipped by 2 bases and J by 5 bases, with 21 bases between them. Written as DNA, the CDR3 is TGTGCCAGCAGTTTACGGGCAGTCACAGGGACATTGGAGACCCAGTACTTC. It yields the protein CASSLRAVTGTLETQYF.

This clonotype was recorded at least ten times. As DNA, the CDR3 is TGCGCCAGCAGCCCCTCCTCGGGACCCGGACTATACGAGCAGTACTTC. It codes for CASSPSSGPGLYEQYF. The rearrangement uses TRBV5-1 and TRBJ2-7, with D perhaps TRBD2 (6 bases). V gave up 4 bases and J gave up 4 bases, with 21 bases separating them. Germline lookup yields CDR1 SGHRS and CDR2 YFSETQ. The CDR3 is 16 amino acids.

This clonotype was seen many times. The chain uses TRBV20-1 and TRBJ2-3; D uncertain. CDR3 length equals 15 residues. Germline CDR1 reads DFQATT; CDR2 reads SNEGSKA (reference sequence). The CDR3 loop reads CTLDPFSPSTDTQYF. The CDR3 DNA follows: TGCACTCTCGACCCCTTCTCGCCTAGCACAGATACGCAGTATTTT.

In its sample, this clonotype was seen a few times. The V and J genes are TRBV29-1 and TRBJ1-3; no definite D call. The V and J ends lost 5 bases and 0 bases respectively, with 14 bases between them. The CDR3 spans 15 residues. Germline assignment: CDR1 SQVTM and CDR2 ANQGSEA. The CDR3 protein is CSVTPDLSSGNTIYF. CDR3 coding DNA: TGCAGCGTTACCCCGGACCTAAGCTCTGGAAACACCATATATTTT.

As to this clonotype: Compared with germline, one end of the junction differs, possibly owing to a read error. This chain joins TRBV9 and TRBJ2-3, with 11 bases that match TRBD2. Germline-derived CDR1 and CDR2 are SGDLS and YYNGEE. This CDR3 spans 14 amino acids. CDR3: CASSTLAGGDTRYF. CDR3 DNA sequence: TGTGCCAGCAGTACCCTAGCGGGGGGAGATACGCGGTATTTT.

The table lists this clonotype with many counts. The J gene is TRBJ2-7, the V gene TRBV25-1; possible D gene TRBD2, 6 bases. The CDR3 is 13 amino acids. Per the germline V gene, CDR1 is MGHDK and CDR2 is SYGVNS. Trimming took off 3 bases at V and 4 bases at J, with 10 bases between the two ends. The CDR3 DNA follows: TGTGCCAGCAGTGAGGCAGGGAGGTACGAGCAGTACTTC. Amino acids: CASSEAGRYEQYF.

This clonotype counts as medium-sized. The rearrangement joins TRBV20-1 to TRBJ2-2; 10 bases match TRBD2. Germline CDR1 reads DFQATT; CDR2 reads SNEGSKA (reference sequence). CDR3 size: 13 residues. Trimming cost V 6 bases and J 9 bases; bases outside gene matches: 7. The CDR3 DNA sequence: TGCAGTGCGGCTAGCGGGGGTGGGTGGGAGCTGTTTTTT. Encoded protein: CSAASGGGWELFF.

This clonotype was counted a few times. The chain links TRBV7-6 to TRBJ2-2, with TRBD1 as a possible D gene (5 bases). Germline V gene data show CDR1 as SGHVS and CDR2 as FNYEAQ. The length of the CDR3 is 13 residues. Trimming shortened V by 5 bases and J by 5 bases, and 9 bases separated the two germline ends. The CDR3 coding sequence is TGTGCCAGCAGCCCTCAGGGTACCGGGGAGCTGTTTTTT. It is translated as CASSPQGTGELFF. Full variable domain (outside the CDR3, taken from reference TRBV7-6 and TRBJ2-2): GAGVSQSPRYKVTKRGQDVALRCDPISGHVSLYWYRQALGQGPEFLTYFNYEAQQDKSGLPNDRFSAERPEGSISTLTIQRTEQRDSAMYRCASSPQGTGELFFGEGSRLTVL.

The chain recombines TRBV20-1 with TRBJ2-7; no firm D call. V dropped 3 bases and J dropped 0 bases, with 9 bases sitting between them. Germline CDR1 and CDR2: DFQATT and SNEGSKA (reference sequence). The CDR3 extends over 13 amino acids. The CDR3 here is CSASRPGSYEQYF. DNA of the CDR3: TGCAGTGCTAGTCGTCCGGGCTCCTACGAGCAGTACTTC.

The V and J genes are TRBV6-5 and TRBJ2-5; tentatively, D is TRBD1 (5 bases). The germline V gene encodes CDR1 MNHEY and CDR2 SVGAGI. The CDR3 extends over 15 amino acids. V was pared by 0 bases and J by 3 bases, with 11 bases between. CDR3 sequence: CASSYSMGLEETQYF. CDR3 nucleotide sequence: TGTGCCAGCAGTTACTCGATGGGGCTCGAAGAGACCCAGTACTTC.

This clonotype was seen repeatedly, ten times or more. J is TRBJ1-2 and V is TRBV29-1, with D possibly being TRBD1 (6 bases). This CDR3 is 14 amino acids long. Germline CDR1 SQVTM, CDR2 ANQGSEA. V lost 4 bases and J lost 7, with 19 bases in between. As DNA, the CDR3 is TGCAGCGTTGCTCGGGCCAGGGGTGTCGGTGGCTACACCTTC. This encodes CSVARARGVGGYTF.

The CDR3 spells CSALTPNTEAFF. DNA for the CDR3: TGCAGTGCACTGACACCTAACACTGAAGCTTTCTTT. The chain carries TRBV20-1 and TRBJ1-1, with D unclear. The V and J ends lost 6 bases and 2 bases respectively, with 10 bases between them. Germline CDR1 is DFQATT and CDR2 is SNEGSKA (reference sequence). This CDR3 is 12 amino acids long.

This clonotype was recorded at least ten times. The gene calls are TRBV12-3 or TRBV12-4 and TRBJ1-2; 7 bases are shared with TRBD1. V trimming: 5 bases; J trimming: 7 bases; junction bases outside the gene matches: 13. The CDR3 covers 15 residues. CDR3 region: CASSRQGAVVSGYTF. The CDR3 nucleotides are TGTGCCAGCAGTCGACAGGGAGCTGTCGTTTCTGGCTACACCTTC.

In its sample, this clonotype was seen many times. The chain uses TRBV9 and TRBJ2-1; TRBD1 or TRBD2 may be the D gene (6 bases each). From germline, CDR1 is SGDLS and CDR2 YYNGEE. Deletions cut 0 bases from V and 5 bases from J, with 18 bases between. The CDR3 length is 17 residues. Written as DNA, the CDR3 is TGTGCCAGCAGCGTAGCTCTAATGTCAGGGGAGGACAATGAGCAGTTCTTC. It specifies CASSVALMSGEDNEQFF.

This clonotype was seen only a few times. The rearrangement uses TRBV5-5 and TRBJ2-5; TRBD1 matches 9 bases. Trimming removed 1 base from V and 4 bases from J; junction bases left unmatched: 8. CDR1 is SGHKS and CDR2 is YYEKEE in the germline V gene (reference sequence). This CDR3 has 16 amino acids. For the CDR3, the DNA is TGTGCCAGCAGCTTGTTAGGACAGGGGAGGGGAGAGACCCAGTACTTC. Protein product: CASSLLGQGRGETQYF.

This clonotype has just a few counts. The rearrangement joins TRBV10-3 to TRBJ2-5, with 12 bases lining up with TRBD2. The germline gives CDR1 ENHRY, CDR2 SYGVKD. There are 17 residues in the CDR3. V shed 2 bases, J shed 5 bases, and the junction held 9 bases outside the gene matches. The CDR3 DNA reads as TGTGCCATCAGTGAGGTCGCTAGCGGGGGGGCCCGGGAGACCCAGTACTTC. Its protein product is CAISEVASGGARETQYF.